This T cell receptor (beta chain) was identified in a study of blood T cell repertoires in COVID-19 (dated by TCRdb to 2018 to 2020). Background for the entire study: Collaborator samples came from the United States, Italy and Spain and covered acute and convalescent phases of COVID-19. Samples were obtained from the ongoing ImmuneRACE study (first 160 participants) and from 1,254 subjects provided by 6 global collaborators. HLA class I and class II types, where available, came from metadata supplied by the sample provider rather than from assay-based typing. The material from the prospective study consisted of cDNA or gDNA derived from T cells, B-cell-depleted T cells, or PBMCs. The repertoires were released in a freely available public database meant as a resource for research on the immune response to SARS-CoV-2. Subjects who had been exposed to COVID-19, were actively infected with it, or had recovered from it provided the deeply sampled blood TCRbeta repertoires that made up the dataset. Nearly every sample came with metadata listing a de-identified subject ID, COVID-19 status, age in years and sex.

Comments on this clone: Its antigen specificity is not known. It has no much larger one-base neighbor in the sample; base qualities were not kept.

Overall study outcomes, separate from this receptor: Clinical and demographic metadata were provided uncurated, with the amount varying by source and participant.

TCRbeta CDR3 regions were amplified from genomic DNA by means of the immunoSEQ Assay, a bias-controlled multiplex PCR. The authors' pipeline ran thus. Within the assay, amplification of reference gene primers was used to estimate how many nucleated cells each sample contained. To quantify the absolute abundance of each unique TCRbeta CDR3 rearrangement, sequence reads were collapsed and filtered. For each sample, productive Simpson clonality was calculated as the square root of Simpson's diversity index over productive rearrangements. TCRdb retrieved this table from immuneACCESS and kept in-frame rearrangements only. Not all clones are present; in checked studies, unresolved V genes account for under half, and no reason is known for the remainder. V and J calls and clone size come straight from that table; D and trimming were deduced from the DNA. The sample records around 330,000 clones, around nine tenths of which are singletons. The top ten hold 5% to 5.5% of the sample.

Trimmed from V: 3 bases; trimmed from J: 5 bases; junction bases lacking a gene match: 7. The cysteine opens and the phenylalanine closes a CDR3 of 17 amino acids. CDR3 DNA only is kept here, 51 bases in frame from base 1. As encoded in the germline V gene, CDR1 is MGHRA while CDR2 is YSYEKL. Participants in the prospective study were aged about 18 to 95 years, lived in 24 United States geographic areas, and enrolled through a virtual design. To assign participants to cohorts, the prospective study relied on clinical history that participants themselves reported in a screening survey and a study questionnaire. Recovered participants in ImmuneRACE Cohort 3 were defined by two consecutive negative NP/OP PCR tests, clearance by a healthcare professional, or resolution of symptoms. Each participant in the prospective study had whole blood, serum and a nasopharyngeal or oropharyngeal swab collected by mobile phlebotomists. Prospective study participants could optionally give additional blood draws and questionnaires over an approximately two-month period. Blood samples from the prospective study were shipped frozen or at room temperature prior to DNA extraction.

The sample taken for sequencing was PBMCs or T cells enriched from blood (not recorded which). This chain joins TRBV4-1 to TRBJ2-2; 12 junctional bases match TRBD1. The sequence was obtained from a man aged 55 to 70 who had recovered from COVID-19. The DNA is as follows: TGCGCCAGCAGCCAGCCGGGACAGGGGGCGAGGACCGGGGAGCTGTTTTTT. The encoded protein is CASSQPGQGARTGELFF.